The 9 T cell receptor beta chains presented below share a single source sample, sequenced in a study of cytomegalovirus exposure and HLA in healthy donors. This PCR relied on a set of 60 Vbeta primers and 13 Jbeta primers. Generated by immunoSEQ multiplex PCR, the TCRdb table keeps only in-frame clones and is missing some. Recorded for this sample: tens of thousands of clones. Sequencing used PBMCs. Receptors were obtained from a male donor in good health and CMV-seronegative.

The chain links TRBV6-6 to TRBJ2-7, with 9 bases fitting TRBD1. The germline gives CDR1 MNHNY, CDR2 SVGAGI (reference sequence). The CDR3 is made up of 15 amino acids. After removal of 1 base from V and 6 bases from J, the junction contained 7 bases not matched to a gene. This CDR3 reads CASSYYPGQGGEQYF. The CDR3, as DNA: TGTGCCAGCAGTTACTACCCGGGACAGGGAGGCGAGCAGTACTTC.

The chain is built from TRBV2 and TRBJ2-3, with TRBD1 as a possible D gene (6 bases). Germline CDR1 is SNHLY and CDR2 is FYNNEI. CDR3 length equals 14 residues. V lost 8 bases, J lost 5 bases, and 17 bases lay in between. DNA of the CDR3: TGTGCCAGCCGGACAGACGGTGGGGTAGATACGCAGTATTTT. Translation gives CASRTDGGVDTQYF.

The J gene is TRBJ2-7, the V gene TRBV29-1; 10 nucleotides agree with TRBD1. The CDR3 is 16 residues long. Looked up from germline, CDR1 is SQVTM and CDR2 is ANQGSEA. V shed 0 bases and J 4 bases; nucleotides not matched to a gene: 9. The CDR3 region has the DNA TGCAGCGTTGAAGACGGGGACAGGGGTACTGAGTACGAGCAGTACTTC. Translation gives CSVEDGDRGTEYEQYF.

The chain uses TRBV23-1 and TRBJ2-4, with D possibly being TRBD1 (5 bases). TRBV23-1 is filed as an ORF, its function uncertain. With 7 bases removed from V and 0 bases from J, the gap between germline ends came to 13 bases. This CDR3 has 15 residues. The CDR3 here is CASNPTALAKNIQYF. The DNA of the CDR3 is TGCGCCAGCAACCCGACAGCCTTAGCCAAAAACATTCAGTACTTC.

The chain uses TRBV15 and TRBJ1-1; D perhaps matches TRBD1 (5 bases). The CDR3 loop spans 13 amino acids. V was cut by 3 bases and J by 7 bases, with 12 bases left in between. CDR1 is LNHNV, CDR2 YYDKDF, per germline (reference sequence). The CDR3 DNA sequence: TGTGCCACCAGCAGTGGACGGGGGAATGAAGCTTTCTTT. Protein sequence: CATSSGRGNEAFF.

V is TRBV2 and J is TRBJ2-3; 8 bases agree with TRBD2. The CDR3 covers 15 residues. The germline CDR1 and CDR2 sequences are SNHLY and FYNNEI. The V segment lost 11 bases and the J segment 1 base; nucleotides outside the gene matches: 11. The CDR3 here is CAGLAGGGRTDTQYF. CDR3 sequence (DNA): TGTGCCGGATTAGCCGGGGGGGGACGCACAGATACGCAGTATTTT.

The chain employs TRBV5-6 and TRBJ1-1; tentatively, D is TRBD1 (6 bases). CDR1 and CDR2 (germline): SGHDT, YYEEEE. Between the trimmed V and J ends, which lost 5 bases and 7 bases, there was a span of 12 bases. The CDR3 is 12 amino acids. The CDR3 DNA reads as TGTGCCAGCAGTTCAGGGGTGGGTGAAGCTTTCTTT. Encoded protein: CASSSGVGEAFF.

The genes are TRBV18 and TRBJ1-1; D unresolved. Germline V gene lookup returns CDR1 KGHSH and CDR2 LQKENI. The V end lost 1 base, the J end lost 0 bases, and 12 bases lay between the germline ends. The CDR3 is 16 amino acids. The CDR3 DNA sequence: TGTGCCAGCTCACCACGGACGGGGTACATGAACACTGAAGCTTTCTTT. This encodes CASSPRTGYMNTEAFF.

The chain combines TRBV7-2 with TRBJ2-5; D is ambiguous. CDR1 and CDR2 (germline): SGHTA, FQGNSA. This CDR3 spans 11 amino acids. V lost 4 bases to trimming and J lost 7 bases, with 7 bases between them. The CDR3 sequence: CASSSTGTQYF. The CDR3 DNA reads TGTGCCAGCAGCTCCACCGGGACCCAGTACTTC.